Listed below are T cell receptor beta chains from one sample, sequenced in a study of cytomegalovirus exposure and HLA in healthy donors. Method: immunoSEQ multiplex PCR; TCRdb's copy keeps in-frame clones and lacks some. The data contain fewer than 250,000 clones, approximately 85% of them singletons. Source material: PBMCs. All receptors come from a man younger than 35 in good health and CMV-seronegative. CDR3s include the opening cysteine and the closing phenylalanine or tryptophan. D genes are given only for firm matches. Rows may omit the clone size; those that give it use once, few, many or a size class.

v_gene,d_gene,j_gene,abundance,CDR3aa,CDR3nt
TRBV6-1,TRBD1,TRBJ2-3,-,CASRERDRGATDTQYF,TGTGCCAGCAGAGAAAGGGACAGGGGGGCAACAGATACGCAGTATTTT
TRBV7-7,-,TRBJ1-1,-,CASSSRVGTEAFF,TGTGCTAGCAGCTCCAGGGTAGGGACTGAAGCTTTCTTT
TRBV5-6,-,TRBJ2-5,-,CASTRGETQYF,TGTGCCAGCACCCGGGGGGAGACCCAGTACTTC
TRBV4-2,-,TRBJ2-1,-,CATQSGNEQFF,TGTGCCACCCAGAGCGGTAATGAGCAGTTCTTC
TRBV19,-,TRBJ2-4,-,CASSIDGGTGGQYF,TGTGCCAGTAGTATAGATGGGGGGACGGGTGGTCAGTACTTC
TRBV7-9,-,TRBJ1-2,-,CASSLDSKGYTF,TGTGCCAGCAGCTTGGACAGCAAGGGCTACACCTTC
TRBV18,-,TRBJ2-7,-,CASSPTGSSYEQYF,TGTGCCAGCTCACCGACGGGGAGCTCCTACGAGCAGTACTTC
TRBV7-6,TRBD2,TRBJ2-7,-,CASSSRTSGIKKNSYEQYF,TGTGCCAGCAGCTCCCGGACTAGCGGGATTAAGAAGAACTCCTACGAGCAGTACTTC
TRBV5-6,TRBD1,TRBJ1-2,-,CASRGGDRCYGYTF,TGTGCCAGCAGGGGGGGGGACAGGTGCTATGGCTACACCTTC
TRBV19,-,TRBJ1-2,-,CASSRGVWGYTF,TGTGCCAGTAGCCGGGGGGTTTGGGGCTACACCTTC
TRBV7-2,TRBD2,TRBJ2-4,-,CASSLARGGRLDIQYF,TGTGCCAGCAGCTTAGCGCGGGGGGGCCGCCTAGACATTCAGTACTTC
TRBV4-3,-,TRBJ2-7,-,CASSQNTGTLLFYEQYF,TGCGCCAGCAGCCAAAACACCGGGACACTTCTGTTTTACGAGCAGTACTTC
TRBV7-9,TRBD1,TRBJ2-7,-,CASSKSGFGQGYEQYF,TGTGCCAGCAGCAAATCCGGATTCGGACAGGGTTACGAGCAGTACTTC
TRBV12-5,TRBD2,TRBJ2-3,once,CASGLWVGAGVRDTQYF,TGTGCTAGTGGTTTGTGGGTTGGAGCGGGAGTGAGAGATACGCAGTATTTT
TRBV6-6,TRBD1,TRBJ1-4,-,CASSYPGGIGEKLFF,TGTGCCAGCAGTTACCCAGGGGGCATTGGGGAAAAACTGTTTTTT
TRBV7-2,-,TRBJ2-3,-,CASSRPSGGATDTQYF,TGTGCCAGCAGCCGTCCCTCTGGGGGGGCAACAGATACGCAGTATTTT
TRBV19,TRBD2,TRBJ2-1,-,CASSPRGRVVTSGMVEQFF,TGTGCCAGTAGTCCACGGGGCAGGGTTGTGACTAGCGGGATGGTTGAGCAGTTCTTC
TRBV29-1,TRBD1,TRBJ2-3,once,CSVEGTGVPDTQYF,TGCAGCGTTGAAGGGACAGGGGTGCCAGATACGCAGTATTTT
TRBV4-2,-,TRBJ1-4,once,CASSQASTRVGGADEKLFF,TGTGCCAGCAGCCAAGCCTCCACCAGGGTGGGGGGGGCGGATGAAAAACTGTTTTTT
TRBV6-6,-,TRBJ1-6,-,CASSALQNSPLHF,TGTGCCAGCAGCGCCCTGCAGAATTCACCCCTCCACTTT
TRBV7-9,-,TRBJ1-5,-,CASSLSFGPQHF,TGTGCCAGCAGCTTGAGTTTTGGGCCCCAGCATTTT
TRBV11-2,-,TRBJ2-4,-,CASSLGVQGLDQYF,TGTGCCAGCAGCTTAGGGGTTCAGGGACTCGATCAGTACTTC
TRBV5-1,-,TRBJ2-2,-,CASSPEGAAGTGELFF,TGCGCCAGCAGCCCGGAGGGTGCAGCGGGCACCGGGGAGCTGTTTTTT
TRBV7-2,-,TRBJ2-3,-,CASSVDSGKRRDTQYF,TGTGCCAGCAGCGTGGATAGCGGAAAGAGGCGAGATACGCAGTATTTT
TRBV5-1,-,TRBJ2-7,once,CASSWSGSSYEQYF,TGCGCCAGCAGTTGGAGCGGGTCCTCCTACGAGCAGTACTTC
TRBV10-1,-,TRBJ2-7,-,CASSRSALGEQYF,TGCGCCAGCAGCCGTAGTGCCCTAGGCGAGCAGTACTTC